Reported below is one T cell receptor (beta chain). What it recognizes is unknown. The TRB libraries of cDNA were built by UMI-labeled 5' RACE. TCRdb re-called the 5' RACE reads and gives one entry per CDR3 protein, without DNA. With about 48,000 distinct CDR3 sequences in the sample, the ten largest clones hold about 15%. This entry belongs to a study of CXCR3-negative and CXCR3-positive naive CD8 T cells. Points from the study as a whole: Both naive subsets, CXCR3-negative and CXCR3-positive, displayed similar TRBV-TRBJ usage, unlike memory cells. Memory CD8+ cells had much lower diversity, and both naive subsets had comparably high diversity.

Every CD8+ subset sample held a few hundred thousand flow-sorted cells, done in triplicate. The length of the CDR3 is 14 residues. The J gene is TRBJ2-7, the V gene TRBV12-3 or TRBV12-4. This clonotype was obtained from a human donor in good health. Some clones in this sample may be carry-over from other donors' samples. Specimen: memory CD8+ T cells from blood. CDR3 residues: CASSPSGSSDEQYF.